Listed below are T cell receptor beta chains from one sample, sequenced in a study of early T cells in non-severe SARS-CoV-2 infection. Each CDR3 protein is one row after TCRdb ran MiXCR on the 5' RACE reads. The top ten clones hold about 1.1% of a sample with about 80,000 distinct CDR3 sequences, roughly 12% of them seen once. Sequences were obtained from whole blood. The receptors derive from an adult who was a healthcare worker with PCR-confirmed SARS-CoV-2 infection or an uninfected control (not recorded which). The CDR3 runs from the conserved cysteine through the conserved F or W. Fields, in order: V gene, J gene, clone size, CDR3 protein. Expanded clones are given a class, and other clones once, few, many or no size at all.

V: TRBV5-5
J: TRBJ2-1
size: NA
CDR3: CASSLEASSYNEQFF

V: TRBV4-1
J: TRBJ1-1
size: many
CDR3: CASSQDSSTNTEAFF

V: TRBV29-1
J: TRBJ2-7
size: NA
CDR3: CSVEAGSNGREQYF

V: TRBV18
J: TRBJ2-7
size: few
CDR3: CASSQGLAGDEQYF

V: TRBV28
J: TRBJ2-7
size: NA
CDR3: CASSTQTGTEQYF

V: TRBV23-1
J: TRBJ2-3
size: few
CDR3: CASSTEGQYF

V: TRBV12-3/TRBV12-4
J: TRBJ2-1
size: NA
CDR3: CASSPPTRDNEQFF

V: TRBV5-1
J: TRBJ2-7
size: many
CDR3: CASSFVAGAVGSEQYF

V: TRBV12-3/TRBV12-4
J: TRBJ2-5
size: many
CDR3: CASSTRTSVATQYF

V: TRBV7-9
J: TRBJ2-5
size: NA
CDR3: CATPSGGETQYF

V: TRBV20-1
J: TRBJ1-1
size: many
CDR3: CSASRPPKNTEAFF

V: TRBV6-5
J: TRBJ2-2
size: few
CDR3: CASTRDRLRGTGELFF

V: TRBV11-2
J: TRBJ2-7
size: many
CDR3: CASSNRDSRSYEQYF

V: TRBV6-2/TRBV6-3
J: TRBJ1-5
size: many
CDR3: CASSTRDLTQPQHF

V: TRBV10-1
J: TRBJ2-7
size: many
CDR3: CASSPGGLKDGEQYF

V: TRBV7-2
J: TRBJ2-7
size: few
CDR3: CASSLVRLAGVGEQYF

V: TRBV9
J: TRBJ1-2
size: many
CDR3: CASSEWDSLYGYTF

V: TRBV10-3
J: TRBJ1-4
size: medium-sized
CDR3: CAISAKGANEKLFF

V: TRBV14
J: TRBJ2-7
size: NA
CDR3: CASSLQGLGEQYF

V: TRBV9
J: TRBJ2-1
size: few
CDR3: CASSRWDNEQFF

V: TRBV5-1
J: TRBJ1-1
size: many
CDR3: CASSLMDGLNTEAFF

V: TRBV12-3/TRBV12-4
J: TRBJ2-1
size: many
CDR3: CASRTSGGAGNEQFF

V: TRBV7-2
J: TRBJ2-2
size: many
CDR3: CASSSRGSNTGELFF